Presented here are 6 T cell receptor beta chains from one specimen sequenced in a study of CD8 T cells in Susac syndrome. Reverse transcription of about 0.5 to 1 ug RNA used random hexamers. MiXCR was run by TCRdb on the immunoSEQ multiplex PCR reads, yielding one entry per CDR3 protein. In the table there are about 130,000 distinct CDR3 sequences, about 95% of which are singletons. Sequenced material: CD8+ T cells from PBMCs. These receptors were collected from a human donor with Susac syndrome.

The chain has TRBV20-1 and TRBJ1-4; maybe TRBD1 (5 bases). CDR1 is DFQATT, CDR2 SNEGSKA, per germline (reference sequence). Trimming shortened V by 2 bases and J by 10 bases, and 14 bases separated the two germline ends. The CDR3 consists of 13 residues. CDR3 region: CSARLGDPGKLFF. The CDR3 bases are TGCAGTGCTAGACTAGGGGATCCGGGAAAACTGTTTTTT.

This clonotype was seen just once. This chain uses TRBV5-1 with TRBJ2-3; D gene unclear. This CDR3 spans 13 amino acids. CDR1 and CDR2 (germline): SGHRS, YFSETQ. V shed 2 bases and J shed 0 bases, with 4 bases lying between them. DNA of the CDR3: TGCGCCAGCAGCTTTTATAGCACAGATACGCAGTATTTT. As protein: CASSFYSTDTQYF.

This clonotype has more than one count but fewer than ten. J is TRBJ2-3 and V is TRBV13, with 7 bases identical to TRBD2. V trimming: 1 base; J trimming: 2 bases; junction bases outside the gene matches: 6. CDR3 length: 16 residues. The germline CDR1 and CDR2 sequences are PRHDT and FYEKMQ (reference sequence). The CDR3 DNA is TGTGCCAGCAGCTTAGATGCGGGAGACACCACAGATACGCAGTATTTT. This translates into CASSLDAGDTTDTQYF.

This chain uses TRBV19 with TRBJ1-2, with 8 bases aligning to TRBD1. This CDR3 region has 16 residues. Losses at the gene ends were 1 base for V and 2 bases for J; bases not matched to a gene: 6. The germline V gene encodes CDR1 LNHDA and CDR2 SQIVND (reference sequence). The CDR3 DNA reads as TGTGCCAGTAGTATAGCCTCCAGGGGGCAGAACTATGGCTACACCTTC. Its protein product is CASSIASRGQNYGYTF.

This clonotype was counted once. The genes are TRBV7-9 and TRBJ2-1; no reliable D call. The CDR3 spans 14 residues. Between the trimmed V and J ends, which lost 2 bases and 7 bases, there was a span of 12 bases. The V gene's germline CDR1 is SEHNR and CDR2 FQNEAQ (reference sequence). Here the CDR3 DNA reads TGTGCCAGCAGCTTACAGGATATTTCTAATGAGCAGTTCTTC. As protein: CASSLQDISNEQFF.

This clonotype was picked up one time. The chain has TRBV20-1 and TRBJ2-1; D possibly corresponds to TRBD1 (6 bases). The germline gives CDR1 DFQATT, CDR2 SNEGSKA (reference sequence). The V and J ends lost 0 bases and 4 bases respectively, with 19 bases between them. This CDR3 has 17 amino acids. This CDR3 reads CSAREPPQGMVYNEQFF. The CDR3 nucleotides read TGCAGTGCTAGAGAGCCTCCACAGGGAATGGTTTACAATGAGCAGTTCTTC.